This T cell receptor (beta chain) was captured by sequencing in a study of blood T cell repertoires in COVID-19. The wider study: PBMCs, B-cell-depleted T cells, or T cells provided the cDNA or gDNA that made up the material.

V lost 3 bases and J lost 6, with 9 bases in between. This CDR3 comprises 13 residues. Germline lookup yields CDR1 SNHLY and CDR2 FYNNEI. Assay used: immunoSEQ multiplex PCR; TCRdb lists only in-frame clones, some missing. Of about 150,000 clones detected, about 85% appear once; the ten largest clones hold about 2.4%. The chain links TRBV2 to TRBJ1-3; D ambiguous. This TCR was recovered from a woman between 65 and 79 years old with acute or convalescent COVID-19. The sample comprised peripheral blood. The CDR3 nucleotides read TGTGCCAGCAGTGACGGGTTTGAAAACACCATATATTTT. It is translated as CASSDGFENTIYF.